Shown below are 18 T cell receptor beta chains from a single sample sequenced in a study of OX40 agonist ivuxolimab in advanced cancers. The protocol used for the library was the immunoSEQ multiplex PCR assay. Here the immuneACCESS table is served through TCRdb, limited to in-frame sequences with V and J called. Missing clones are a known gap in these copies; in checked studies unresolved V genes cover under half, and the rest lacks a known reason. The sample table lists some 41,000 clones, approximately 91% of them with a count of one. The biggest ten clones account for around a fifth of the sample. Sequencing used CD4+ or CD8+ T cells sorted from blood, obtained in a trial of the OX40 agonist ivuxolimab. Receptors were obtained from an adult with an advanced solid tumor such as melanoma, head and neck, liver or kidney cancer.

The chain combines TRBV28 with TRBJ1-2; D might be TRBD1 (5 bases). CDR3 size: 12 residues. Germline loops: CDR1 MDHEN, CDR2 SYDVKM. Trimming pared 3 bases from V and 4 bases from J, leaving 6 bases between. In nucleotides, the CDR3 is TGTGCCAGCAGTTTCGGGGCCTATGGCTACACCTTC. Translating it yields CASSFGAYGYTF.

The CDR3 sequence is CASRPQGARGNTIYF. CDR3 nucleotide sequence: TGTGCCAGCAGACCCCAGGGGGCCCGAGGAAACACCATATATTTT. This chain joins TRBV6-5 and TRBJ1-3, with 8 bases that match TRBD1. V trimming: 6 bases; J trimming: 4 bases; junction bases outside the gene matches: 8. Germline V gives CDR1 MNHEY, CDR2 SVGAGI. CDR3 length: 15 amino acids.

The chain recombines TRBV19 with TRBJ2-1; D uncertain. CDR3 size: 11 residues. Germline V gene data show CDR1 as LNHDA and CDR2 as SQIVND (reference sequence). V was pared by 3 bases and J by 6 bases, with 3 bases between. The CDR3: CASSISNEQFF. DNA of the CDR3: TGTGCCAGTAGTATCAGCAATGAGCAGTTCTTC.

J is TRBJ2-7 and V is TRBV27; the D gene is possibly TRBD1 (6 bases). This CDR3 is 14 amino acids long. The germline V gene encodes CDR1 MNHEY and CDR2 SMNVEV (reference sequence). The V end lost 3 bases, the J end lost 6 bases, and 15 bases lay between the germline ends. The CDR3 here is CASSLGDRLSEQYF. DNA for the CDR3: TGTGCCAGCAGTTTGGGAGACAGGCTCTCCGAGCAGTACTTC.

The chain couples TRBV27 to TRBJ1-5; D is unclear. The CDR3 is 16 residues long. Trimming took off 0 bases at V and 3 bases at J, with 12 bases between the two ends. Per the germline V gene, CDR1 is MNHEY and CDR2 is SMNVEV (reference sequence). The CDR3 region has the DNA TGTGCCAGCAGTTTATCCGGAGGGAATGACAATCAGCCCCAGCATTTT. Protein product: CASSLSGGNDNQPQHF.

In this sample, this clone turned up once. The chain combines TRBV5-1 with TRBJ1-1; D is perhaps TRBD1 (5 bases). The V end lost 0 bases, the J end lost 4 bases, and 13 bases lay between the germline ends. This CDR3 is built from 15 residues. Germline assignment: CDR1 SGHRS and CDR2 YFSETQ. The CDR3 loop reads CASSLEGDRGTEAFF. The CDR3 coding sequence is TGCGCCAGCAGCTTGGAAGGGGACCGAGGCACTGAAGCTTTCTTT.

The gene calls are TRBV15 and TRBJ1-5; no firm D call. CDR1 LNHNV and CDR2 YYDKDF come from the germline V gene (reference sequence). V lost 5 bases and J 4 bases, leaving 15 bases between the germline ends. The CDR3 has 15 amino acids. The CDR3 here is CATSEGPDDNQPQHF. The CDR3 coding sequence is TGTGCCACCAGCGAGGGCCCAGATGATAATCAGCCCCAGCATTTT. The full variable domain, rest sourced from reference TRBV15 and TRBJ1-5, is DAMVIQNPRYQVTQFGKPVTLSCSQTLNHNVMYWYQQKSSQAPKLLFHYYDKDFNNEADTPDNFQSRRPNTSFCFLDIRSPGLGDTAMYLCATSEGPDDNQPQHFGDGTRLSIL.

The chain combines TRBV4-1 with TRBJ2-7, with D perhaps TRBD1 (5 bases). The germline V and J ends were trimmed by 3 bases and 4 bases, with 13 bases remaining between them. This CDR3 comprises 14 residues. From germline, CDR1 is MGHRA and CDR2 YSYEKL. CDR3 sequence reads: CASSHGARIYEQYF. The CDR3 bases are TGCGCCAGCAGCCATGGGGCCAGGATTTACGAGCAGTACTTC.

The chain links TRBV19 to TRBJ2-7; D is possibly TRBD1 (5 bases). The V gene lost 3 bases and the J gene lost 0 bases, with 9 bases spanning the gap. Germline CDR1 is LNHDA and CDR2 is SQIVND (reference sequence). This CDR3 is 14 amino acids long. The CDR3 sequence: CASSIQGDSYEQYF. The CDR3 DNA reads TGTGCCAGTAGTATTCAGGGTGACTCCTACGAGCAGTACTTC. The full variable domain, in which reference TRBV19 and TRBJ2-7 provide the parts outside the CDR3, is DGGITQSPKYLFRKEGQNVTLSCEQNLNHDAMYWYRQDPGQGLRLIYYSQIVNDFQKGDIAEGYSVSREKKESFPLTVTSAQKNPTAFYLCASSIQGDSYEQYFGPGTRLTVT.

This clone was seen once. V usage is TRBV27 and J usage is TRBJ1-1, with a weak D call TRBD1 (5 bases). Germline CDR1 and CDR2: MNHEY and SMNVEV (reference sequence). The ends were cut back, 3 bases at V and 5 bases at J, with 13 bases in the middle. The CDR3 has 14 amino acids. The CDR3 coding sequence is TGTGCCAGCAGTTTGTGGGGGAGTATGACTGAAGCTTTCTTT. Its translation: CASSLWGSMTEAFF.

The rearrangement joins TRBV19 to TRBJ2-1; D call uncertain. The V end was cut by 9 bases, the J end by 5 bases, with 17 bases between. Per germline, CDR1 LNHDA and CDR2 SQIVND (reference sequence). The CDR3 is 14 amino acids. The CDR3: CASFDFSLNNEQFF. CDR3 sequence (DNA): TGTGCCAGCTTTGACTTTTCCCTAAACAATGAGCAGTTCTTC.

The J gene is TRBJ1-3, the V gene TRBV6-5; possibly TRBD1 for D (5 bases). This CDR3 has 11 residues. Between the trimmed V and J ends, which lost 11 bases and 8 bases, there was a span of 13 bases. Germline-derived CDR1 and CDR2 are MNHEY and SVGAGI. The CDR3 sequence is CASGVVDTIYF. In DNA, the CDR3 is TGTGCCTCGGGGGTAGTAGACACCATATATTTT.

V usage is TRBV28 and J usage is TRBJ2-1, with D possibly TRBD2 on 7 matching bases. Germline CDR1 is MDHEN and CDR2 is SYDVKM. The CDR3 covers 12 residues. The V end lost 6 bases, the J end lost 11 bases, and 14 bases lay between the germline ends. The CDR3, as DNA: TGTGCCAGCAGCCTGGGGGGGGCTAAGCAGTTCTTC. It is translated as CASSLGGAKQFF.

DNA for the CDR3: TGCGCCAGCAGCTTAAGGGGAAAAGAGACCCAGTACTTC. Translated: CASSLRGKETQYF. V and J are TRBV5-1 and TRBJ2-5; D is perhaps TRBD1 (5 bases). The ends were cut back, 2 bases at V and 3 bases at J, with 8 bases in the middle. The CDR3 is made up of 13 amino acids. CDR1 and CDR2 from the germline V gene are SGHRS and YFSETQ.

The chain employs TRBV2 and TRBJ1-2; D is perhaps TRBD1 (5 bases). V was shortened by 2 bases and J by 7 bases, with 14 bases between the two germline ends. The CDR3 runs to 14 residues. The germline V gene encodes CDR1 SNHLY and CDR2 FYNNEI. The CDR3 spells CASSESAGLGGYTF. The CDR3 nucleotides are TGTGCCAGCAGTGAAAGCGCAGGGTTGGGTGGCTACACCTTC.

This clone was recorded a few times. V and J are TRBV4-1 and TRBJ2-1; TRBD2 might be the D (6 bases). The CDR3 runs 13 residues. Germline CDR1 is MGHRA and CDR2 is YSYEKL. V gave up 3 bases and J gave up 9 bases, with 12 bases separating them. This CDR3 reads CASSHAGGAEQFF. CDR3 nucleotide sequence: TGCGCCAGCAGCCATGCCGGGGGAGCTGAGCAGTTCTTC.

The chain uses TRBV27 and TRBJ2-1; a possible D gene is TRBD1 (6 bases). The CDR3 totals 11 residues. CDR1 is MNHEY and CDR2 is SMNVEV in the germline V gene (reference sequence). The ends were cut back, 5 bases at V and 8 bases at J, with 7 bases in the middle. The CDR3 DNA follows: TGTGCCAGCAGTGCAGGGGATGAGCAGTTCTTC. This codes for CASSAGDEQFF.

The chain joins TRBV27 to TRBJ2-7, with D possibly called TRBD1 or TRBD2 (5 bases each). V was cut by 0 bases and J by 3 bases, with 6 bases left in between. The CDR3 is 13 amino acids. Per germline, CDR1 MNHEY and CDR2 SMNVEV (reference sequence). The CDR3 sequence: CASSLSGDYEQYF. The CDR3 DNA is TGTGCCAGCAGTTTATCGGGGGACTACGAGCAGTACTTC.